The 32 T cell receptor beta chains presented below share a single source sample, sequenced in a study of cytomegalovirus exposure and HLA in healthy donors. Amplification used 60 Vbeta primers and 13 Jbeta primers. The method was immunoSEQ multiplex PCR; TCRdb's version includes in-frame clones alone and lacks a portion of them. The sample has 110,000 to 150,000 clones, around 86% seen once. The sequencing input was PBMCs. The receptors originated from a female donor in good health and CMV-seronegative.

The V gene is TRBV29-1, the J gene TRBJ2-1, with 7 positions matching TRBD2. With V trimmed by 7 bases and J by 12 bases, 9 bases remained unmatched. This CDR3 has 11 amino acids. The germline gives CDR1 SQVTM, CDR2 ANQGSEA. The CDR3 coding sequence is TGCAGCGCCTCTAGCGGCTCGGGGCAGTTCTTC. Encoded protein: CSASSGSGQFF.

This chain uses TRBV4-1 with TRBJ2-7, with 7 bases matching TRBD1. Germline V gives CDR1 MGHRA, CDR2 YSYEKL. This CDR3 comprises 16 residues. The ends lost 2 bases at V and 0 bases at J; junction bases unmatched: 7. The chain's CDR3 is CASSQSQGVSSYEQYF. The CDR3 bases are TGCGCCAGCAGCCAAAGCCAGGGGGTGAGCTCCTACGAGCAGTACTTC.

This sequence joins TRBV14 and TRBJ2-7, with D possibly matching TRBD2 (5 bases). Trimming took off 0 bases at V and 0 bases at J, with 9 bases between the two ends. Germline values: CDR1 SGHDN, CDR2 FVKESK. The CDR3 totals 15 residues. The CDR3 loop reads CASSQDPGSSYEQYF. CDR3 coding DNA: TGTGCCAGCAGCCAAGATCCGGGGAGCTCCTACGAGCAGTACTTC.

This chain connects TRBV15 to TRBJ1-1, with D hard to call. With 0 bases removed from V and 5 bases from J, the gap between germline ends came to 7 bases. The CDR3 totals 13 residues. Germline V gene sequence: CDR1 LNHNV, CDR2 YYDKDF (reference sequence). CDR3 coding DNA: TGTGCCACCAGCAGAGAGCTAAGAACTGAAGCTTTCTTT. As protein: CATSRELRTEAFF. Looking up the rest from reference TRBV15 and TRBJ1-1 gives the full variable domain: DAMVIQNPRYQVTQFGKPVTLSCSQTLNHNVMYWYQQKSSQAPKLLFHYYDKDFNNEADTPDNFQSRRPNTSFCFLDIRSPGLGDTAMYLCATSRELRTEAFFGQGTRLTVV.

This clone was picked up a small number of times. The chain recombines TRBV6-5 with TRBJ2-3; D is possibly TRBD2 (6 bases). CDR3 size: 16 residues. Germline CDR1 and CDR2: MNHEY and SVGAGI. The V end was cut by 4 bases, the J end by 1 base, with 15 bases between. The CDR3 is CASSSALASRTDTQYF. The CDR3 DNA follows: TGTGCCAGCAGTTCCGCACTAGCTTCTCGCACAGATACGCAGTATTTT.

The chain has TRBV5-1 and TRBJ1-2; the D is unclear. Germline assignment: CDR1 SGHRS and CDR2 YFSETQ. The CDR3 sequence is 14 residues long. Trimming removed 4 bases at V and 0 bases at J, with 10 bases between. The CDR3 is CASSPPGPNYGYTF. The CDR3 DNA follows: TGCGCCAGCAGCCCACCGGGTCCTAACTATGGCTACACCTTC. Based on the CDR3 plus reference TRBV5-1 and TRBJ1-2, the full variable domain is KAGVTQTPRYLIKTRGQQVTLSCSPISGHRSVSWYQQTPGQGLQFLFEYFSETQRNKGNFPGRFSGRQFSNSRSEMNVSTLELGDSALYLCASSPPGPNYGYTFGSGTRLTVV.

The chain uses TRBV6-5 and TRBJ1-2; maybe TRBD1 (6 bases). V was cut by 0 bases and J by 8 bases, with 13 bases left in between. Germline assignment: CDR1 MNHEY and CDR2 SVGAGI. CDR3 length: 14 residues. CDR3 nucleotides: TGTGCCAGCAGTTACTCGACAGGCGAGGTCGGCTACACCTTC. Amino acid sequence: CASSYSTGEVGYTF.

The rearrangement uses TRBV9 and TRBJ2-2; 13 nucleotides agree with TRBD2. Trimming cost V 2 bases and J 4 bases; bases outside gene matches: 2. CDR3 size: 16 residues. CDR1 is SGDLS, CDR2 YYNGEE, per germline. CDR3 nucleotide sequence: TGTGCCAGCAGCGTCCGACTAGCGGGAGGCACCGGGGAGCTGTTTTTT. Residues: CASSVRLAGGTGELFF.

J is TRBJ2-7 and V is TRBV5-1; D is perhaps TRBD1 (6 bases). The CDR3 extends over 17 amino acids. V shed 2 bases and J shed 1 base, with 19 bases lying between them. From germline, CDR1 is SGHRS and CDR2 YFSETQ. The CDR3 here is CASSLRPQGTTSYEQYF. The CDR3, as DNA: TGCGCCAGCAGCTTACGACCACAGGGAACAACTTCCTACGAGCAGTACTTC.

The J gene is TRBJ2-1, the V gene TRBV5-1; 8 bases agree with TRBD1. The CDR3 has 17 residues. Losses at the gene ends were 4 bases for V and 0 bases for J; bases not matched to a gene: 9. The germline CDR1 and CDR2 sequences are SGHRS and YFSETQ. CDR3 residues: CASSIGSGGHSYNEQFF. The CDR3 DNA follows: TGCGCCAGCAGCATAGGTTCAGGGGGCCACTCCTACAATGAGCAGTTCTTC.

The J gene is TRBJ2-7, the V gene TRBV6-5, with D perhaps matching TRBD1 (7 bases). Trimming left V 0 bases short and J 7 bases short, with 13 bases between. The CDR3 is made up of 14 amino acids. The germline V gene encodes CDR1 MNHEY and CDR2 SVGAGI. The CDR3 DNA is TGTGCCAGCAGTTACTCGGAGGGGGCGGAAGAGCAGTACTTC. Residues: CASSYSEGAEEQYF.

The chain recombines TRBV13 with TRBJ1-2; 8 nucleotides align to TRBD1. Germline CDR1 is PRHDT and CDR2 is FYEKMQ (reference sequence). CDR3 length: 16 amino acids. The V gene end was trimmed by 4 bases and the J gene end by 1 base; junction bases not matched to a gene: 8. The CDR3 nucleotides read TGTGCCAGCAGCTCTGACAGGGGAGGGGGTAACTATGGCTACACCTTC. It encodes CASSSDRGGGNYGYTF.

V and J are TRBV5-6 and TRBJ2-1; 7 nucleotides align to TRBD1. The germline V gene encodes CDR1 SGHDT and CDR2 YYEEEE. V trimming: 0 bases; J trimming: 6 bases; junction bases outside the gene matches: 6. CDR3 size: 15 residues. The CDR3 sequence is CASSLGAAGGNEQFF. The CDR3 region has the DNA TGTGCCAGCAGCTTGGGGGCCGCAGGGGGCAATGAGCAGTTCTTC.

The chain combines TRBV27 with TRBJ2-7; 7 positions agree with TRBD2. With 6 bases clipped from V and 0 bases from J, the junction kept 2 bases outside the gene matches. From germline, CDR1 is MNHEY and CDR2 SMNVEV (reference sequence). CDR3 length: 13 amino acids. CDR3 in DNA: TGTGCCAGCAGGGGCGGGAGCTCCTACGAGCAGTACTTC. It yields the protein CASRGGSSYEQYF.

The rearrangement links TRBV7-9 to TRBJ1-1; the match to TRBD1 covers 9 bases. V shed 5 bases, J shed 4 bases, and the junction held 8 bases outside the gene matches. The CDR3 is made up of 15 amino acids. Germline lookup yields CDR1 SEHNR and CDR2 FQNEAQ (reference sequence). Written as DNA, the CDR3 is TGTGCCAGCAGCCCCCCCGGGACAGGGCCCACTGAAGCTTTCTTT. Protein sequence: CASSPPGTGPTEAFF.

J is TRBJ2-1 and V is TRBV4-2; tentative D call: TRBD2 (6 bases). With 0 bases removed from V and 0 bases from J, the gap between germline ends came to 9 bases. The CDR3 is made up of 16 amino acids. In germline, CDR1 is LGHNA, CDR2 YNFKEQ. The CDR3 DNA follows: TGTGCCAGCAGCCAAGAGGGACTGGGCTCCTACAATGAGCAGTTCTTC. It is translated as CASSQEGLGSYNEQFF.

V gene TRBV27 combines with J gene TRBJ2-7; 8 nucleotides align to TRBD1. The J segment lost 3 bases and the V segment lost 3 bases, leaving 4 bases of the junction unmatched. This CDR3 has 14 residues. From germline, CDR1 is MNHEY and CDR2 SMNVEV (reference sequence). The CDR3 reads CASSFRDRLYEQYF. The CDR3 region has the DNA TGTGCCAGCAGTTTCCGGGACAGGCTCTACGAGCAGTACTTC.

The chain uses TRBV7-6 and TRBJ2-2; 9 bases line up with TRBD2. Germline V gene sequence: CDR1 SGHVS, CDR2 FNYEAQ. CDR3 length equals 14 residues. V trimming: 11 bases; J trimming: 4 bases; junction bases outside the gene matches: 8. CDR3 sequence: CASEGLALTGELFF. The CDR3 DNA follows: TGTGCCTCAGAGGGACTAGCCCTCACCGGGGAGCTGTTTTTT.

This clone was recorded once. The chain employs TRBV11-3 and TRBJ2-2; 9 bases map to TRBD1. The V and J ends lost 7 bases and 4 bases, in that order; junction bases with no gene match: 4. The CDR3 runs to 14 residues. The germline CDR1 and CDR2 sequences are SGHNT and YENEEA. The CDR3 is CASTGTGSTGELFF. CDR3 DNA: TGTGCCAGCACCGGGACAGGGAGCACCGGGGAGCTGTTTTTT. Together with reference TRBV11-3 and TRBJ2-2, the CDR3 gives the full variable domain: EAGVVQSPRYKIIEKKQPVAFWCNPISGHNTLYWYLQNLGQGPELLIRYENEEAVDDSQLPKDRFSAERLKGVDSTLKIQPAELGDSAVYLCASTGTGSTGELFFGEGSRLTVL.

A note on this clone: The germline gene is not matched at one end of the junction; a read error may be the cause. CDR3 residues: CAGRLAGVNEQFF. CDR3 coding DNA: TGTGCCGGCAGACTAGCGGGAGTCAATGAGCAGTTCTTC. The genes are TRBV2 and TRBJ2-1; 12 nucleotides line up with TRBD2. Germline CDR1 reads SNHLY; CDR2 reads FYNNEI. The CDR3 contains 13 residues. Looking up the rest from reference TRBV2 and TRBJ2-1 gives the full variable domain: EPEVTQTPSHQVTQMGQEVILRCVPISNHLYFYWYRQILGQKVEFLVSFYNNEISEKSEIFDDQFSVERPDGSNFTLKIRSTKLEDSAMYFCAGRLAGVNEQFFGPGTRLTVL.

This rearrangement joins TRBV7-2 to TRBJ2-3; D is perhaps TRBD2 (5 bases). V was trimmed by 5 bases and J by 0 bases, leaving 12 bases between them. The CDR3 is 15 residues long. CDR1 SGHTA and CDR2 FQGNSA come from the germline V gene. This CDR3 is CASSPEALSTDTQYF. The CDR3 region has the DNA TGTGCCAGCAGCCCGGAGGCCCTAAGCACAGATACGCAGTATTTT.

This clone was seen only a few times. The V gene is TRBV5-4, the J gene TRBJ2-1; TRBD2 matches at 11 bases. The V and J ends lost 4 bases and 7 bases, in that order; junction bases with no gene match: 10. The CDR3 covers 16 residues. The germline V gene encodes CDR1 SGHNT and CDR2 YYREEE (reference sequence). The CDR3: CASSPSSGRSMNEQFF. For the CDR3, the DNA is TGTGCCAGCAGCCCATCTAGCGGGAGGTCTATGAATGAGCAGTTCTTC.

CDR3 in amino acids: CASSFAAGELFF. The CDR3, as DNA: TGTGCCAGCAGCTTTGCGGCCGGGGAGCTGTTTTTT. The rearrangement links TRBV7-9 to TRBJ2-2; D is undetermined. Trimming cost V 3 bases and J 6 bases, with 5 bases left between them. The germline V gene encodes CDR1 SEHNR and CDR2 FQNEAQ (reference sequence). The CDR3 has 12 amino acids.

V gene TRBV25-1 combines with J gene TRBJ2-1, with 7 bases fitting TRBD2. The CDR3 length is 17 residues. Losses at the gene ends were 4 bases for V and 6 bases for J; bases not matched to a gene: 15. Germline CDR1 MGHDK, CDR2 SYGVNS. In nucleotides, the CDR3 is TGTGCCAGCAGTGCACAAGTGGGCGGGGGAGGGCTCAATGAGCAGTTCTTC. It translates to CASSAQVGGGGLNEQFF.

The rearrangement uses TRBV29-1 and TRBJ2-3, with 14 bases that match TRBD2. The germline gives CDR1 SQVTM, CDR2 ANQGSEA. This CDR3 has 15 residues. The J segment lost 4 bases and the V segment lost 6 bases, leaving 6 bases of the junction unmatched. CDR3 nucleotides: TGCAGCGTACCCGGACTAGCGGGAGGTTCAGATACGCAGTATTTT. Protein product: CSVPGLAGGSDTQYF.

This rearrangement joins TRBV27 to TRBJ2-2, with D possibly TRBD1 on 5 matching bases. The CDR3 is made up of 15 amino acids. Trimming took 8 bases from V and 6 from J, leaving 19 bases between them. Per germline, CDR1 MNHEY and CDR2 SMNVEV (reference sequence). The CDR3, as DNA: TGTGCCAGCCTTCTTAGGGGTGAATGGGCCGGGGAGCTGTTTTTT. This gives the protein CASLLRGEWAGELFF.

Here the CDR3 DNA reads TGTGCCAGCAGCCTAGGGGGTGGCAGGGTTGCCACTGAAGCTTTCTTT. It is translated as CASSLGGGRVATEAFF. This chain connects TRBV7-2 to TRBJ1-1, with D perhaps matching TRBD1 (6 bases). This CDR3 has 16 amino acids. V lost 5 bases and J lost 4, with 20 bases in between. Germline V gives CDR1 SGHTA, CDR2 FQGNSA.

This chain joins TRBV25-1 and TRBJ2-7; 7 nucleotides align to TRBD2. Looked up from germline, CDR1 is MGHDK and CDR2 is SYGVNS. The V gene end was trimmed by 9 bases and the J gene end by 2 bases; junction bases not matched to a gene: 7. This CDR3 contains 13 residues. CDR3 loop: CASFGEGTYEQYF. Written as DNA, the CDR3 is TGTGCCAGTTTTGGGGAGGGGACCTACGAGCAGTACTTC.

The chain links TRBV15 to TRBJ2-7; TRBD2 aligns across 7 bases. Germline trimming cut 4 bases from V and 6 bases from J; bases unmatched to any gene: 6. Per the germline V gene, CDR1 is LNHNV and CDR2 is YYDKDF (reference sequence). CDR3 length: 13 amino acids. CDR3 in amino acids: CATSTASGAEQYF. The CDR3 DNA reads as TGTGCCACCAGCACAGCAAGCGGGGCCGAGCAGTACTTC.

The sample holds a few counts of this clone. The chain combines TRBV5-1 with TRBJ1-2, with 10 bases aligning to TRBD1. The V gene's germline CDR1 is SGHRS and CDR2 YFSETQ. There are 15 residues in the CDR3. V dropped 3 bases and J dropped 10; count of bases not matched to a gene: 12. Written as DNA, the CDR3 is TGCGCCAGCAGCTCAAATTTGGACAGGGGGAACCTCTACACCTTC. It codes for CASSSNLDRGNLYTF.

This clone has a handful of counts. The chain couples TRBV10-3 to TRBJ2-7; D ambiguous. In germline, CDR1 is ENHRY, CDR2 SYGVKD. Trimming stripped 2 bases from V and 4 bases from J, with 6 bases between. This CDR3 spans 12 amino acids. The CDR3: CAISEQVYEQYF. The CDR3 coding sequence is TGTGCCATCAGTGAGCAGGTTTACGAGCAGTACTTC.

The rearrangement joins TRBV6-1 to TRBJ1-2; 8 nucleotides agree with TRBD1. The CDR3 is 15 amino acids. V trimming: 6 bases; J trimming: 5 bases; junction bases outside the gene matches: 11. In germline, CDR1 is MNHNS, CDR2 SASEGT. The DNA for the CDR3 is TGTGCCAGCAGGGAACGACAGGGGAATCATTATGGCTACACCTTC. This codes for CASRERQGNHYGYTF.